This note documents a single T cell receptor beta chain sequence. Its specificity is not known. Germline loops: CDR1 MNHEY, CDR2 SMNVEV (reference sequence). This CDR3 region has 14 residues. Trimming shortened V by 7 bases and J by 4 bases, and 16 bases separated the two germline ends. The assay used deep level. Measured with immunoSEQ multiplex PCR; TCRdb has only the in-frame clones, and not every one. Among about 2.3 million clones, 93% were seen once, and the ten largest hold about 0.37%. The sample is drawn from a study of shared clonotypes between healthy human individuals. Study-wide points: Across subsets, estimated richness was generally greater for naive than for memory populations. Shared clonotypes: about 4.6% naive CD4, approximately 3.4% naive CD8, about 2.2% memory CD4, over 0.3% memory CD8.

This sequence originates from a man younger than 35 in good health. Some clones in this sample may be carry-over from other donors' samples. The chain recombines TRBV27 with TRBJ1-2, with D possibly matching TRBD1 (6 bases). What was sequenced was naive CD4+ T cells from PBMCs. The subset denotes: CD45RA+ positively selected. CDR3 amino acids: CASTHNRDSYGYTF. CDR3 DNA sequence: TGTGCCAGCACCCATAACAGGGATAGCTATGGCTACACCTTC.